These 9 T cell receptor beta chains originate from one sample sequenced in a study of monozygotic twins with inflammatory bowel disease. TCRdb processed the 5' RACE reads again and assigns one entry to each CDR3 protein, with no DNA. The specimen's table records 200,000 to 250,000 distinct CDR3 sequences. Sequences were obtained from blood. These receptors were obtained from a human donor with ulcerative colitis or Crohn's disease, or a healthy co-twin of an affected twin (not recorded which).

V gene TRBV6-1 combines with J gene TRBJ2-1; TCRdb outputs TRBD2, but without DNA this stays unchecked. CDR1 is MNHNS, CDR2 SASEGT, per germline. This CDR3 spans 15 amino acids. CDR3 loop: CASSPLAGGPYEQFF.

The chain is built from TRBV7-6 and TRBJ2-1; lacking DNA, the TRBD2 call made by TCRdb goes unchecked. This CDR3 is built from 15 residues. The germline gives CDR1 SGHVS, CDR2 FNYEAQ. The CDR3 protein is CGSSLGTSYYNEQFF.

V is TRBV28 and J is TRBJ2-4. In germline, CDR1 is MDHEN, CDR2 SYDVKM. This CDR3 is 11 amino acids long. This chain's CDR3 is CASRGNNIQYF.

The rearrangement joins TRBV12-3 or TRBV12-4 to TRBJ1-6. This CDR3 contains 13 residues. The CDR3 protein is CASSFRRDSPLHF.

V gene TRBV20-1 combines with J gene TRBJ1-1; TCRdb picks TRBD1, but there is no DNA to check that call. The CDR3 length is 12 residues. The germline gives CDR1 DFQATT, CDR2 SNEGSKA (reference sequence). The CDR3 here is CSAGDGNTEAFF.

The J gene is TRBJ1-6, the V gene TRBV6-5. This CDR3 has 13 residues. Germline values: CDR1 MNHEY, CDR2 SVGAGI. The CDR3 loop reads CASGGQGFGPLHF.

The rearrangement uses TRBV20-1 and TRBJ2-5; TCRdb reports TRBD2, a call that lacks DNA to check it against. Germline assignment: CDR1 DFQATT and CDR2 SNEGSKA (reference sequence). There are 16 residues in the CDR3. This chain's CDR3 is CSARVARRGYQETQYF.

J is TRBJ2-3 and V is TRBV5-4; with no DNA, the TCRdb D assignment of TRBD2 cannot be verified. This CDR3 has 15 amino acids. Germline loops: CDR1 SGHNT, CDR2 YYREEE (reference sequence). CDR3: CASSPGSSGGEGQYF.

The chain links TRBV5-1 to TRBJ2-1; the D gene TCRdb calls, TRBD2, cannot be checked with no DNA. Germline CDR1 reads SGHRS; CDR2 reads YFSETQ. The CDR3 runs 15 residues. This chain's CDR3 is CASSATSNPYNEQFF.